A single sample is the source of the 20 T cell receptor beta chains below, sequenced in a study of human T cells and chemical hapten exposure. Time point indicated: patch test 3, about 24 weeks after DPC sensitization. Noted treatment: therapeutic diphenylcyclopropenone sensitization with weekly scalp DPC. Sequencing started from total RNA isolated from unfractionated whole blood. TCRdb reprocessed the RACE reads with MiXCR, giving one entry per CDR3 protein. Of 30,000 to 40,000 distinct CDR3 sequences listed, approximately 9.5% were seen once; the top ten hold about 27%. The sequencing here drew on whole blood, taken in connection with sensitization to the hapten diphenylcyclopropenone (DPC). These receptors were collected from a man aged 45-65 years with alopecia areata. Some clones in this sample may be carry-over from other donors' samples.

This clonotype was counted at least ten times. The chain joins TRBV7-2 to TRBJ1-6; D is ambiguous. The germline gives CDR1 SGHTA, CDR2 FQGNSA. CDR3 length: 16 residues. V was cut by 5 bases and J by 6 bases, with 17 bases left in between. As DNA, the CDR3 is TGTGCCAGCAGCCCGTCGGCCGGCCGGGGTAATTCACCCCTCCACTTT. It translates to CASSPSAGRGNSPLHF.

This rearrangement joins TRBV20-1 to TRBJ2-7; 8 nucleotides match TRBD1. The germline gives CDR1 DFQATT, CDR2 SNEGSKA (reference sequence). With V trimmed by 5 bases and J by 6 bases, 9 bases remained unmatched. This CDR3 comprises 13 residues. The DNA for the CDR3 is TGCAGTGCTCTACCGGACAGGGCTGGCGAGCAGTACTTC. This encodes CSALPDRAGEQYF.

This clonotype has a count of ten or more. Here the CDR3 DNA reads TGTGCCAGCAGCCAAGATAGGGCTTCTTTGGGCAATGAGCAGTTCTTC. Amino acid sequence: CASSQDRASLGNEQFF. This chain uses TRBV3-1 with TRBJ2-1; no reliable D call. Germline CDR1 is LGHDT and CDR2 is YNNKEL (reference sequence). CDR3 length: 16 residues. V lost 0 bases to trimming and J lost 6 bases, with 15 bases between them.

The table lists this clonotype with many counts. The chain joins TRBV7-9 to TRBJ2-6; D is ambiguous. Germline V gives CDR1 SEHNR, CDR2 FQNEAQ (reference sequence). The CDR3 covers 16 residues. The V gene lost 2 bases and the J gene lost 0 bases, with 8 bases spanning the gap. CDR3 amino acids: CASSLRGVSGANVLTF. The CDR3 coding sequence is TGTGCCAGCAGCTTAAGAGGAGTCTCTGGGGCCAACGTCCTGACTTTC.

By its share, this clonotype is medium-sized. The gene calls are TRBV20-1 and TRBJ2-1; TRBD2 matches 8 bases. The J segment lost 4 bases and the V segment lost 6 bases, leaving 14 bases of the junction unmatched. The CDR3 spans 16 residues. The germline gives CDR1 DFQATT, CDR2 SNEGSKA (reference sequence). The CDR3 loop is CSALTSARRGYNEQFF. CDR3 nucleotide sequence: TGCAGTGCACTGACTAGCGCCCGAAGAGGGTACAATGAGCAGTTCTTC.

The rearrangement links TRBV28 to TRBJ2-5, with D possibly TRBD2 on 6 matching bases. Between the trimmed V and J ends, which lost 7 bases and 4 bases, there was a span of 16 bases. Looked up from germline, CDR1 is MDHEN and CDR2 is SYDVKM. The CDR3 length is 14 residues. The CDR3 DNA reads TGTGCCAGCACCACCAGTGGGACTCCAGAGACCCAGTACTTC. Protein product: CASTTSGTPETQYF.

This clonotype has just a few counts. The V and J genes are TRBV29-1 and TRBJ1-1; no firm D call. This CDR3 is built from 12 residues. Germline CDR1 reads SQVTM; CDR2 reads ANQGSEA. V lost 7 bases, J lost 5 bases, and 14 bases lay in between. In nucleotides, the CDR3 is TGCAGCGCCCCATACAGAGAGACTGAAGCTTTCTTT. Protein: CSAPYRETEAFF. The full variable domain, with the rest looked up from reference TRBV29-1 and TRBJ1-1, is SAVISQKPSRDICQRGTSLTIQCQVDSQVTMMFWYRQQPGQSLTLIATANQGSEATYESGFVIDKFPISRPNLTFSTLTVSNMSPEDSSIYLCSAPYRETEAFFGQGTRLTVV.

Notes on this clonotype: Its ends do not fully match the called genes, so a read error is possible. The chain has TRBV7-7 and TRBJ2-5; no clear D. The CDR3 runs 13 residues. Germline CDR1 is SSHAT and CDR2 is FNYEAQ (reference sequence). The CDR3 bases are TGTGCTAGCAGTATCGGGCAGGAAGAGACCCAGTACTTC. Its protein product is CASSIGQEETQYF.

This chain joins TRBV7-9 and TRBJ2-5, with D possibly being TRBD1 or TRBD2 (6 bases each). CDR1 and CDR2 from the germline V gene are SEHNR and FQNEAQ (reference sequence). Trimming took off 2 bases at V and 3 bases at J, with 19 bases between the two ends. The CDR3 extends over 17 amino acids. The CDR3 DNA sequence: TGTGCCAGCAGCTTACCAAGGGGGAGGTCCCTTGAAGAGACCCAGTACTTC. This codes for CASSLPRGRSLEETQYF.

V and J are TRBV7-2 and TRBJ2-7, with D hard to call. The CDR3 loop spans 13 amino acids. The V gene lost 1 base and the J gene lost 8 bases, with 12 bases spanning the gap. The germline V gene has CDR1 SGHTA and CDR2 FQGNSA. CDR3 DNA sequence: TGTGCCAGCAGCTTAGAAATCGGATCGCAGCAGTACTTC. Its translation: CASSLEIGSQQYF.

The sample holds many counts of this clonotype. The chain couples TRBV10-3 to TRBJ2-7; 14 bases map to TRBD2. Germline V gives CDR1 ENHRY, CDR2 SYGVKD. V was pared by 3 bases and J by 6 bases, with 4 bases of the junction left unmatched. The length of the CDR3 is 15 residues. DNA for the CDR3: TGTGCCATCAGTGATCGACTAGCGGGAGGGAGCGAGCAGTACTTC. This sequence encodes CAISDRLAGGSEQYF.

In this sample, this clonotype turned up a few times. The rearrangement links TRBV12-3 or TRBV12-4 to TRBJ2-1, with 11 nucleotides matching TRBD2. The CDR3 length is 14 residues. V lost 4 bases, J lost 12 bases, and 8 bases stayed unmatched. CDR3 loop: CASSSLAGAGGQFF. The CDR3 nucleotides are TGTGCCAGCAGTTCACTAGCGGGAGCGGGTGGGCAGTTCTTC.

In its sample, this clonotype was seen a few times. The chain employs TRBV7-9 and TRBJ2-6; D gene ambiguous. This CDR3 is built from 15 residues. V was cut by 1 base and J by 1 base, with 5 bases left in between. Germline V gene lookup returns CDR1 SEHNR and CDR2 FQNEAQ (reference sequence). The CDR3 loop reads CASSLGPSGANVLTF. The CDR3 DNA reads TGTGCCAGCAGCTTAGGCCCATCTGGGGCCAACGTCCTGACTTTC.

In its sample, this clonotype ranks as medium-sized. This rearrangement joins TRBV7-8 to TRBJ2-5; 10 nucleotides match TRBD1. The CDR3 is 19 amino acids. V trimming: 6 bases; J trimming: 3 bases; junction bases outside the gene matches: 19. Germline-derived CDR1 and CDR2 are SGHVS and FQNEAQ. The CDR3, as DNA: TGTGCCAGCAGATCTCGGGACAGGGGCCTTCGGCGGAGAAAAGAGACCCAGTACTTC. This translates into CASRSRDRGLRRRKETQYF. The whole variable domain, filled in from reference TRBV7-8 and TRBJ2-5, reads GAGVSQSPRYKVAKRGQDVALRCDPISGHVSLFWYQQALGQGPEFLTYFQNEAQLDKSGLPSDRFFAERPEGSVSTLKIQRTQQEDSAVYLCASRSRDRGLRRRKETQYFGPGTRLLVL.

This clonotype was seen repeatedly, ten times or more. DNA of the CDR3: TGCAGTGCTCGACAGGGGGCGCGGTCCAAAAACATTCAGTACTTC. Protein: CSARQGARSKNIQYF. V and J are TRBV20-1 and TRBJ2-4, with 10 bases fitting TRBD1. CDR3 length: 15 amino acids. The junction had 6 bases not matched to a gene; V was cut back by 5 bases and J by 2 bases. Germline V gene sequence: CDR1 DFQATT, CDR2 SNEGSKA (reference sequence).

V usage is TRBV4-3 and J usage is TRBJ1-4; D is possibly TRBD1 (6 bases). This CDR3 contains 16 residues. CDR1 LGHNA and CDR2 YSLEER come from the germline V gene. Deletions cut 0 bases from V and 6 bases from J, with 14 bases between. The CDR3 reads CASSQDGGMVDEKLFF. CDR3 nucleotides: TGCGCCAGCAGCCAAGATGGGGGCATGGTTGATGAAAAACTGTTTTTT.

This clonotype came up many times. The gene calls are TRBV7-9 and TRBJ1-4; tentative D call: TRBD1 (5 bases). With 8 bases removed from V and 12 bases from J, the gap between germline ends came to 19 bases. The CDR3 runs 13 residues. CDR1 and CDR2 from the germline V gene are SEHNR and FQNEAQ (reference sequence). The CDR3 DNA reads TGTGCCAGCTCTCTAGCGGCAGGGTCGCAACTGTTTTTT. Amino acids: CASSLAAGSQLFF.

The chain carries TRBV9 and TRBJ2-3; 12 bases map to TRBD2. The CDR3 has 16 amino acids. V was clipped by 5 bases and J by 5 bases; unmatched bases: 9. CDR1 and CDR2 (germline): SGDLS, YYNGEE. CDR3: CASSQGGTSGLDTQYF. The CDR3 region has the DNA TGTGCCAGCAGTCAGGGGGGGACTAGCGGGCTAGATACGCAGTATTTT.

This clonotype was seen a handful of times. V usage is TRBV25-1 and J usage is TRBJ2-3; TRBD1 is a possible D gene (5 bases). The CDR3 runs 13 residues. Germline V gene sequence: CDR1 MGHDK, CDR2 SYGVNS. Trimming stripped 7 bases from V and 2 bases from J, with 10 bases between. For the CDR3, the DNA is TGTGCCAGCAAACAACAGGCCACAGATACGCAGTATTTT. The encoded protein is CASKQQATDTQYF.

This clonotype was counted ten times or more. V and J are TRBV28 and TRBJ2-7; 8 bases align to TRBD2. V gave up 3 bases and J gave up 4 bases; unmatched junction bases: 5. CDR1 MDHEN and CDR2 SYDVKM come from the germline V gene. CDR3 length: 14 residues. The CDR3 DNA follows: TGTGCCAGCAGTTTCACGGGGGGGTCTTACGAGCAGTACTTC. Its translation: CASSFTGGSYEQYF.